The sequence of this T cell receptor (beta chain) was determined in a study of T cells in women clearing cervical HPV infection. Average input was around 1,200 ng genomic DNA for immunoSEQ TCR beta CDR3 amplification. Method: immunoSEQ multiplex PCR; TCRdb's copy keeps in-frame clones and lacks some. Here the sample table reports about 31,000 clones. V was pared by 3 bases and J by 5 bases, with 13 bases between. The germline CDR1 and CDR2 sequences are KGHSH and LQKENI. This CDR3 spans 15 amino acids. HPV was found by MY09/MY11 PCR and dot-blot genotyping. Concerning this clone itself: Its antigen is undetermined. The sequence runs out 3 residues before the end of the CDR3; the remainder is reconstructed from the germline J gene.

Study observations and caveats: TRBV6-7 relative abundance averaged roughly 0.1% in cases and 0.15% to 0.2% in controls.

This receptor was identified in a woman between 18 and 69 years old with a cervical HPV16 infection that either progressed to CIN3+ or cleared (not recorded which). Sequencing was performed on blood buffy coat. The chain employs TRBV18 and TRBJ2-2; the D gene is possibly TRBD1 (5 bases). Incomplete CDR3 DNA: TGTGCCAGCTCACCTCCCCGGGCAGGGACCGGGGAG. This translates into CASSPPRAGTGE. The entire CDR3 is CASSPPRAGTGELFF.